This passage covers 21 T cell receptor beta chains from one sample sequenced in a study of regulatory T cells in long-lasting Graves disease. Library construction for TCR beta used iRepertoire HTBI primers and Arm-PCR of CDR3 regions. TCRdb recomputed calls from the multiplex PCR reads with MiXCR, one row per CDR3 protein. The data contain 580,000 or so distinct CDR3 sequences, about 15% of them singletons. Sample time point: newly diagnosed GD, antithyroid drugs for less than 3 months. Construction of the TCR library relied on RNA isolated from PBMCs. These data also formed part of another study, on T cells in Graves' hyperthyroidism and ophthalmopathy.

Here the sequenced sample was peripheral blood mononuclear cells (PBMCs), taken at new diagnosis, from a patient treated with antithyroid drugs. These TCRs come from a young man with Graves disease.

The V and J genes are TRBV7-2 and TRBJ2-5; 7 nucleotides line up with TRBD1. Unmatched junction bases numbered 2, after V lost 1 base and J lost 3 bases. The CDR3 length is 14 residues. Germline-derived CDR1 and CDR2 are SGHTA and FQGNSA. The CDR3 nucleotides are TGTGCCAGCAGCTTAGAAACAGGGGAAGAGACCCAGTACTTC. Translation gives CASSLETGEETQYF.

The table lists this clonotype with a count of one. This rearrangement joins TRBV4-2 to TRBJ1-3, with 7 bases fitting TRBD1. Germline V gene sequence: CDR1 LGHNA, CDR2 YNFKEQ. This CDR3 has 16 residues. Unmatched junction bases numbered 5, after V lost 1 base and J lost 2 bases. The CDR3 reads CASSQVSGGTGNTIYF. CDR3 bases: TGTGCCAGCAGCCAAGTCTCAGGGGGTACTGGAAACACCATATATTTT.

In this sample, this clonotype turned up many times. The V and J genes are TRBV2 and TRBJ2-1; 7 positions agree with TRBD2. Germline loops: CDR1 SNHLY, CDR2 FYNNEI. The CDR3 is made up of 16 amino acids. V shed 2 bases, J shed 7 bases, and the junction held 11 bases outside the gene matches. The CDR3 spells CASSETGGPAGNEQFF. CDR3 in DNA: TGTGCCAGCAGTGAAACGGGCGGCCCAGCGGGGAATGAGCAGTTCTTC.

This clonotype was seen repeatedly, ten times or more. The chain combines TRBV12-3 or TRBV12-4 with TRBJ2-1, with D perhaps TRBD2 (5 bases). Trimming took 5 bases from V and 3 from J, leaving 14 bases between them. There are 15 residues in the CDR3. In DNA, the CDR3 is TGTGCCAGCAGTCCCCGGGATGCTTACTACAATGAGCAGTTCTTC. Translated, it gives CASSPRDAYYNEQFF.

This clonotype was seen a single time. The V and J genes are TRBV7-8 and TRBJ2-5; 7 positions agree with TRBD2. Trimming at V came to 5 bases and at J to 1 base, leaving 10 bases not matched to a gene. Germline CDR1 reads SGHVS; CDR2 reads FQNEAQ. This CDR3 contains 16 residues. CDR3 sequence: CASSHPAGVAQETQYF. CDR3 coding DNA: TGTGCCAGCAGCCACCCGGCGGGAGTCGCCCAAGAGACCCAGTACTTC.

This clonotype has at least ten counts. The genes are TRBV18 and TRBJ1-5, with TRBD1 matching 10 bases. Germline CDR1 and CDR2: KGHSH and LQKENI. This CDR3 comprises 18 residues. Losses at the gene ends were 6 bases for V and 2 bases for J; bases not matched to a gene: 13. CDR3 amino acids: CASSSGGTGAVGNQPQHF. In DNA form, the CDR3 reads TGTGCCAGCTCCTCAGGAGGGACAGGGGCGGTGGGCAATCAGCCCCAGCATTTT. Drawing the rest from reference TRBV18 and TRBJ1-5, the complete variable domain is NAGVMQNPRHLVRRRGQEARLRCSPMKGHSHVYWYRQLPEEGLKFMVYLQKENIIDESGMPKERFSAEFPKEGPSILRIQQVVRGDSAAYFCASSSGGTGAVGNQPQHFGDGTRLSIL.

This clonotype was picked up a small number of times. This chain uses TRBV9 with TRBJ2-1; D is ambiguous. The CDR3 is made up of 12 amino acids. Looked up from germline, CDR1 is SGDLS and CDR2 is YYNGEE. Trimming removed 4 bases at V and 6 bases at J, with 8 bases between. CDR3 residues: CASSSFLNEQFF. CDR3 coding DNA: TGTGCCAGCAGCTCCTTCCTCAATGAGCAGTTCTTC. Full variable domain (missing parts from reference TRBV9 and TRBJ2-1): DSGVTQTPKHLITATGQRVTLRCSPRSGDLSVYWYQQSLDQGLQFLIQYYNGEERAKGNILERFSAQQFPDLHSELNLSSLELGDSALYFCASSSFLNEQFFGPGTRLTVL.

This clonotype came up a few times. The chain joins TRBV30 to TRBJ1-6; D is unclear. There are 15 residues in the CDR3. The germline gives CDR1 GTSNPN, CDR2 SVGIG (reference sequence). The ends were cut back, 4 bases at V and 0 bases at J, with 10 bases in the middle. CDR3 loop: CAWMRLSSYNSPLHF. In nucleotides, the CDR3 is TGTGCCTGGATGCGGTTAAGCTCCTATAATTCACCCCTCCACTTT. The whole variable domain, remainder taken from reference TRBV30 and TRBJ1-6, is SQTIHQWPATLVQPVGSPLSLECTVEGTSNPNLYWYRQAAGRGLQLLFYSVGIGQISSEVPQNLSASRPQDRQFILSSKKLLLSDSGFYLCAWMRLSSYNSPLHFGNGTRLTVT.

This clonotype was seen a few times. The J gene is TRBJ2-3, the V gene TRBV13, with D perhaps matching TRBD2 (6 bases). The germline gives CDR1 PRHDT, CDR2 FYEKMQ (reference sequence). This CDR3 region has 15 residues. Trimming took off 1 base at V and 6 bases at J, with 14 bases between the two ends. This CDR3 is CASSLERGGKDTQYF. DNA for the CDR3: TGTGCCAGCAGCTTAGAACGGGGCGGGAAGGATACGCAGTATTTT.

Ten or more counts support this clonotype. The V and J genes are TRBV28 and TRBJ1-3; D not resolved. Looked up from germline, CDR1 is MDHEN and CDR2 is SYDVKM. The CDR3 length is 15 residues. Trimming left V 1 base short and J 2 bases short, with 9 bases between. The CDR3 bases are TGTGCCAGCAGTTTATTCAAGGCGACTGGAAACACCATATATTTT. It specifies CASSLFKATGNTIYF.

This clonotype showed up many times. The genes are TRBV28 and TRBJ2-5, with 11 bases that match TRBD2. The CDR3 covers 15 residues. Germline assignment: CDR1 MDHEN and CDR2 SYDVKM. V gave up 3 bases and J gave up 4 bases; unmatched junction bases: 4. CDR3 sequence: CASSFFSGRGETQYF. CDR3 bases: TGTGCCAGCAGTTTTTTTAGCGGGAGGGGAGAGACCCAGTACTTC.

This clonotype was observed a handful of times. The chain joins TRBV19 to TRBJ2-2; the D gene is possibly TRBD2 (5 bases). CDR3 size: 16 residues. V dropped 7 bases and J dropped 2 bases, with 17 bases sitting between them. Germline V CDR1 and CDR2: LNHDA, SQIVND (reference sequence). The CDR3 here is CASTHVPGFNTGELFF. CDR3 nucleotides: TGTGCCAGTACCCACGTTCCGGGATTCAACACCGGGGAGCTGTTTTTT.

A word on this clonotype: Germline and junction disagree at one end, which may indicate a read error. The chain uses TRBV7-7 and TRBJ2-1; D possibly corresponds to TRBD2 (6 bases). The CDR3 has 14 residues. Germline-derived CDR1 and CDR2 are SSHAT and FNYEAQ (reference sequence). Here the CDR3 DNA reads TGTGCTAGCAGCGCGCGACTAGTTTCCGATGAGCAGTTCTTC. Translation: CASSARLVSDEQFF.

The CDR3 DNA sequence: TGTGCCAGTAGTTGGGAGATTAGCAATCAGCCCCAGCATTTT. This encodes CASSWEISNQPQHF. The genes are TRBV19 and TRBJ1-5, with D unclear. V lost 5 bases to trimming and J lost 0 bases, with 8 bases between them. CDR1 and CDR2 (germline): LNHDA, SQIVND (reference sequence). CDR3 size: 14 residues.

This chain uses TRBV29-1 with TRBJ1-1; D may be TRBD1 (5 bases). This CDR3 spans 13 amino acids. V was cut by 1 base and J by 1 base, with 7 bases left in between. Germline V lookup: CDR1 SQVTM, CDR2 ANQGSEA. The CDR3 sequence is CSVEGTPNTEAFF. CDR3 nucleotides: TGCAGCGTTGAAGGGACACCGAACACTGAAGCTTTCTTT.

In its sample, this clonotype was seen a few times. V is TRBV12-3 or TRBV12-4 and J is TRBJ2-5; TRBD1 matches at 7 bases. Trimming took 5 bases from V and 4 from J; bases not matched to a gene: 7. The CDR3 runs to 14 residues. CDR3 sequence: CASSQTGPGETQYF. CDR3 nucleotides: TGTGCCAGCAGTCAGACAGGGCCAGGAGAGACCCAGTACTTC.

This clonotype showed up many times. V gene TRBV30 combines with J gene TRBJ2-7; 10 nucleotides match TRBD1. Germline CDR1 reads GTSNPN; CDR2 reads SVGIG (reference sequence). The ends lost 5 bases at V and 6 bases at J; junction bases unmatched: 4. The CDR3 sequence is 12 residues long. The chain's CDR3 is CAWERTGGEQYF. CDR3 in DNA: TGTGCCTGGGAAAGGACAGGGGGCGAGCAGTACTTC.

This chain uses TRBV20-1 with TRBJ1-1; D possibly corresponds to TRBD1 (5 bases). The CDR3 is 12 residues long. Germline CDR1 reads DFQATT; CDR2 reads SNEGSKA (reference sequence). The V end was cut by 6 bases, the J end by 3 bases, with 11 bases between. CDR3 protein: CSATVGHTEAFF. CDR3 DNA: TGCAGTGCGACAGTAGGACACACTGAAGCTTTCTTT.

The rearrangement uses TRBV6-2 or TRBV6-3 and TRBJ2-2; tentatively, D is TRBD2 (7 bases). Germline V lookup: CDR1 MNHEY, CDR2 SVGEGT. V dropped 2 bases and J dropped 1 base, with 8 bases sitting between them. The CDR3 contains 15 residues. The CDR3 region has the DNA TGTGCCAGCAGTTACAGGGGGGGGAACACCGGGGAGCTGTTTTTT. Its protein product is CASSYRGGNTGELFF.

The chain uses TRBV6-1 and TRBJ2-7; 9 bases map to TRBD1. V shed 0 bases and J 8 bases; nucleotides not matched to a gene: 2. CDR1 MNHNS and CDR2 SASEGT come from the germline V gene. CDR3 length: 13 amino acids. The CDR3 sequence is CASSEAGTGKQYF. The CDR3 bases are TGTGCCAGCAGTGAAGCGGGGACAGGGAAGCAGTACTTC.

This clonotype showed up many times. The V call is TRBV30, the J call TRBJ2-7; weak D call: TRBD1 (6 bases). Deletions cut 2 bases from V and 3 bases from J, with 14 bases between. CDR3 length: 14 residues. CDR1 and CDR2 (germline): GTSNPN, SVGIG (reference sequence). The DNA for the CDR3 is TGTGCCTGGAGTAACAACAGGGACGGCTACGAGCAGTACTTC. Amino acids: CAWSNNRDGYEQYF.